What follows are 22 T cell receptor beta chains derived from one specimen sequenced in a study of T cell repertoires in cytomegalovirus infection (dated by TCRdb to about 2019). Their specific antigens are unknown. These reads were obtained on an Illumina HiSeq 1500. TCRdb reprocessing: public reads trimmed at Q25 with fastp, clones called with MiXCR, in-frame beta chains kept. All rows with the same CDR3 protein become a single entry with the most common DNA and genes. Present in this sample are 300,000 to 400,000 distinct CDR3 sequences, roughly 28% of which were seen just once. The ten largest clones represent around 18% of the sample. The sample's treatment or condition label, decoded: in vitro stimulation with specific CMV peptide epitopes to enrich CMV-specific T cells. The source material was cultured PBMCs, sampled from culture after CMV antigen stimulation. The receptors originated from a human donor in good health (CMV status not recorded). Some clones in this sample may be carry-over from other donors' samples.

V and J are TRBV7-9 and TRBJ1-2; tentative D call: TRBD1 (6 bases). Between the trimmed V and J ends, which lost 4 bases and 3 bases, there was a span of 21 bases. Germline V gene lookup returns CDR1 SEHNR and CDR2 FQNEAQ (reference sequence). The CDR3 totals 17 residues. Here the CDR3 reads CASSSHDFDRRDYGYTF. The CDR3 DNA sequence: TGTGCCAGCAGCTCCCATGATTTTGACAGGAGAGACTATGGCTACACCTTC.

CDR3 in amino acids: CASGPTSGSRYEQYF. CDR3 coding DNA: TGTGCCAGCGGTCCCACAAGCGGGAGCCGCTACGAGCAGTACTTC. The rearrangement joins TRBV7-2 to TRBJ2-7, with 8 bases matching TRBD2. The CDR3 runs 15 residues. CDR1 is SGHTA, CDR2 FQGNSA, per germline. The ends lost 8 bases at V and 3 bases at J; junction bases unmatched: 12.

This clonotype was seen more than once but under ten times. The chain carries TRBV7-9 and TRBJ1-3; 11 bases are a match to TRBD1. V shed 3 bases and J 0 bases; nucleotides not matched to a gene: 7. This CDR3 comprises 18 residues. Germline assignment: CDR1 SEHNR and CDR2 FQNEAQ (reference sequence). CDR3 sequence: CASSFHLGQGGSGNTIYF. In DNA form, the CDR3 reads TGTGCCAGCAGCTTTCACCTGGGACAGGGGGGCTCTGGAAACACCATATATTTT.

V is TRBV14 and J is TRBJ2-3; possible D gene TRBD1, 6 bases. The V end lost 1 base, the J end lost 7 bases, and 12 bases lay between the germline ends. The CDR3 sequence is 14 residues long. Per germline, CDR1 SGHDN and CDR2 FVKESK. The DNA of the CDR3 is TGTGCCAGCAGCCAAGCGTCGAGGGGGAATACGCAGTATTTT. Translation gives CASSQASRGNTQYF.

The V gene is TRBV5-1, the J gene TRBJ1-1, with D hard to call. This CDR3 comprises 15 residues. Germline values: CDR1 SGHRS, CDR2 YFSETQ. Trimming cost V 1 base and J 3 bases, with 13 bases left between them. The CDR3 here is CASSLWPVADTEAFF. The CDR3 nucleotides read TGCGCCAGCAGCTTGTGGCCGGTCGCCGACACTGAAGCTTTCTTT.

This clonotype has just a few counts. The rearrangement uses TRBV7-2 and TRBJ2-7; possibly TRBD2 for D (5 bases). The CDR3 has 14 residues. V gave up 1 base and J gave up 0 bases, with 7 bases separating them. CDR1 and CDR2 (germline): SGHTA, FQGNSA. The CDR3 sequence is CASSLGGHSYEQYF. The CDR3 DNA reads TGTGCCAGCAGCTTAGGAGGGCACTCCTACGAGCAGTACTTC.

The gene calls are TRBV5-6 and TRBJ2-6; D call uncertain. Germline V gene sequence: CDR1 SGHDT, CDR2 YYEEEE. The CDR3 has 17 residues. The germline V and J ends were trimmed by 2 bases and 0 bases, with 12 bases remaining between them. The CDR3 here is CASSFESLRSGANVLTF. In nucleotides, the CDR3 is TGTGCCAGCAGCTTTGAAAGTCTTCGCTCTGGGGCCAACGTCCTGACTTTC.

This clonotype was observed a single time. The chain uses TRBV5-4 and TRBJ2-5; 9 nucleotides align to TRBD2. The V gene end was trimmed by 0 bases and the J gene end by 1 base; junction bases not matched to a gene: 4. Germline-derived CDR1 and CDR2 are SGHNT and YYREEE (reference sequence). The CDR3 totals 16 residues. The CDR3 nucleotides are TGTGCCAGCAGCTTGGGAGCGGGAGGAGTCCAAGAGACCCAGTACTTC. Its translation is CASSLGAGGVQETQYF.

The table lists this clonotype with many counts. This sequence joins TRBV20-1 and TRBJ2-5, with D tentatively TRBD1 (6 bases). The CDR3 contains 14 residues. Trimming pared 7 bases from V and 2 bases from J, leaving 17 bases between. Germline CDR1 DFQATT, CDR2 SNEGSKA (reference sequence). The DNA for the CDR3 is TGCAGTGTAGGGGGTGGGACGGGACAAGAGACCCAGTACTTC. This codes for CSVGGGTGQETQYF.

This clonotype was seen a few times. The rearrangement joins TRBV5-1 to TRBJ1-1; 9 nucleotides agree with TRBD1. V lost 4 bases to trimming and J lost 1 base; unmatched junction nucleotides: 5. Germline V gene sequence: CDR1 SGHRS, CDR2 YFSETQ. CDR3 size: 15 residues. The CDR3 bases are TGCGCCAGCAGCATGGGACAGGGAGGGAACACTGAAGCTTTCTTT. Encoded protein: CASSMGQGGNTEAFF.

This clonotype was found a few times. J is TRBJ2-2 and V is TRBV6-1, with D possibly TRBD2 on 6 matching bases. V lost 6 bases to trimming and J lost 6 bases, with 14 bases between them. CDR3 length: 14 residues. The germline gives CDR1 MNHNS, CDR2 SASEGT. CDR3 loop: CASRTTSRAGELFF. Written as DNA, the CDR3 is TGTGCCAGCAGGACGACTAGTCGGGCCGGGGAGCTGTTTTTT.

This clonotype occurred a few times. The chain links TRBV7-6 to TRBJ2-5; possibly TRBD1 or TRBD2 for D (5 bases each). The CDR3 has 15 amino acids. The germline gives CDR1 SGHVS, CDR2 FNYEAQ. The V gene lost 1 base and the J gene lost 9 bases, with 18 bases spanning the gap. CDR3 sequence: CASSLEGRTSRAQYF. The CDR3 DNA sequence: TGTGCCAGCAGCTTAGAGGGACGGACCTCAAGGGCCCAGTACTTC.

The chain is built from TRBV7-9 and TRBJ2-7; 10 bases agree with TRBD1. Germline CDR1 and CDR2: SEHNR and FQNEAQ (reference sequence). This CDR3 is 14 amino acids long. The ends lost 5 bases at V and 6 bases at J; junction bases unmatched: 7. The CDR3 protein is CASSPWDRGGEQYF. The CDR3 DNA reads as TGTGCCAGCAGCCCGTGGGACAGGGGAGGCGAGCAGTACTTC.

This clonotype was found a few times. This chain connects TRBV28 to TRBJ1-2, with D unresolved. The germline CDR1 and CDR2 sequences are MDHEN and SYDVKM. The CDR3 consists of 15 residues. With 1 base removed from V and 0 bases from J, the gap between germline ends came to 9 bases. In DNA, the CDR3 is TGTGCCAGCAGTTTATTATCCAGAACTAACTATGGCTACACCTTC. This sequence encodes CASSLLSRTNYGYTF.

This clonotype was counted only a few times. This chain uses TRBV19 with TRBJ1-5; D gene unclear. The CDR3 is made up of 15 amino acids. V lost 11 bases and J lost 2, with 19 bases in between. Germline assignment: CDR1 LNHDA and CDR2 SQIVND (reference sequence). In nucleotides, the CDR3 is TGTGCCTCTAGGGTAGGCCCCGGAGGCAATCAGCCCCAGCATTTT. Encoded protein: CASRVGPGGNQPQHF. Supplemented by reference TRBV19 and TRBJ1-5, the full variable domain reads DGGITQSPKYLFRKEGQNVTLSCEQNLNHDAMYWYRQDPGQGLRLIYYSQIVNDFQKGDIAEGYSVSREKKESFPLTVTSAQKNPTAFYLCASRVGPGGNQPQHFGDGTRLSIL.

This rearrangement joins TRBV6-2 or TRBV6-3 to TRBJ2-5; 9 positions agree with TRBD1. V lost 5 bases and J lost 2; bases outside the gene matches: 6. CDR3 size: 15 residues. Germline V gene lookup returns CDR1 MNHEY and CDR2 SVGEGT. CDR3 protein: CASSGRQGVQETQYF. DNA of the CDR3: TGTGCCAGCAGTGGGAGACAGGGGGTTCAAGAGACCCAGTACTTC.

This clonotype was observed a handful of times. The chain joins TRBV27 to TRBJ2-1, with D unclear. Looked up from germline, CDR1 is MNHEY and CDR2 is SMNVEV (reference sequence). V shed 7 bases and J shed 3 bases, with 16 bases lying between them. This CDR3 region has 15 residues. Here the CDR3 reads CASIDSLSGYNEQFF. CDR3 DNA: TGTGCCAGCATTGATAGTCTGTCCGGCTACAATGAGCAGTTCTTC.

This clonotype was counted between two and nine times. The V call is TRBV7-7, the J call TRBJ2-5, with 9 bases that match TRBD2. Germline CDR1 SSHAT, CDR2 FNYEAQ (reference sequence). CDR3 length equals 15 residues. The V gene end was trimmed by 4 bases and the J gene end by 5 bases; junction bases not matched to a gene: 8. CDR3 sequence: CASSSTAGGSETQYF. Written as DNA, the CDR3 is TGTGCCAGCAGCTCGACAGCGGGGGGTTCTGAGACCCAGTACTTC.

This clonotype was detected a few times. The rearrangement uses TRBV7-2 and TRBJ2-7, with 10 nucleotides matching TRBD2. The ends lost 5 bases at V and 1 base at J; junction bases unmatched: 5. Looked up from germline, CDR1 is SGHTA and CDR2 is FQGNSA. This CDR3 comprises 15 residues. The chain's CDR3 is CASSQTSGFSYEQYF. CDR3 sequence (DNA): TGTGCCAGCAGCCAGACTAGCGGGTTTTCCTACGAGCAGTACTTC.

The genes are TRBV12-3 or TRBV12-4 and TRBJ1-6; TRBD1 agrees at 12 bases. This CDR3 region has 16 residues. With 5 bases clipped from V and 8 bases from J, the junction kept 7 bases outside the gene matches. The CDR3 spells CASSPGQGAMDSPLHF. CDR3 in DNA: TGTGCCAGCAGTCCGGGACAGGGGGCAATGGATTCACCCCTCCACTTT.

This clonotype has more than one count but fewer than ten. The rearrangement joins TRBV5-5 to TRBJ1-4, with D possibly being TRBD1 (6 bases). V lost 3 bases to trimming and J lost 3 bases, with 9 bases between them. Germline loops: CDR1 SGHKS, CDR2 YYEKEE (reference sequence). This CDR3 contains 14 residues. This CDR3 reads CASSSRQANEKLFF. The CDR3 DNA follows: TGTGCCAGCAGCTCAAGACAGGCTAATGAAAAACTGTTTTTT.

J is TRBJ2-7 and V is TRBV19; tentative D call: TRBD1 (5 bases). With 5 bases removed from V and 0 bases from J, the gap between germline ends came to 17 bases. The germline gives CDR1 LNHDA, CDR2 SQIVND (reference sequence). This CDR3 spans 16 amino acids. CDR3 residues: CASSGHLQGGSYEQYF. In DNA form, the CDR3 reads TGTGCCAGTAGTGGCCACCTTCAGGGTGGCTCCTACGAGCAGTACTTC.